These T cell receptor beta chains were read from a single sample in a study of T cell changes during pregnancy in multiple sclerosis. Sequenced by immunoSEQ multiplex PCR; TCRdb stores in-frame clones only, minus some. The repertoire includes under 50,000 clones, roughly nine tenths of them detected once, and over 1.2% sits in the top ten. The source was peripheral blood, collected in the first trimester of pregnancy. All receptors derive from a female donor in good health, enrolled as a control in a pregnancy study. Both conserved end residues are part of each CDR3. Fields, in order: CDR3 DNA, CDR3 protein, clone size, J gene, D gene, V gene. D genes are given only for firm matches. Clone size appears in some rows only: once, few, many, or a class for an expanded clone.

CDR3 DNA: TGTGCCAGCAGCTTAGGGGGACTAGCGGGGGCGGCGGATACGCAGTATTTT
CDR3 protein: CASSLGGLAGAADTQYF
clone size: -
J gene: TRBJ2-3
D gene: TRBD2
V gene: TRBV7-3

CDR3 DNA: TGTGCCAGCAGCTCCAGTGGACTAGCGGGGTACACAGATACGCAGTATTTT
CDR3 protein: CASSSSGLAGYTDTQYF
clone size: -
J gene: TRBJ2-3
D gene: TRBD2
V gene: TRBV11-2

CDR3 DNA: TGTGCCAGCCGCCGGGACAGGGCATCCTACGAGCAGTACTTC
CDR3 protein: CASRRDRASYEQYF
clone size: few
J gene: TRBJ2-7
D gene: TRBD1
V gene: TRBV28

CDR3 DNA: TGTGCCAGCAGTCCCCGGACAGCGAACACCGGGGAGCTGTTTTTT
CDR3 protein: CASSPRTANTGELFF
clone size: -
J gene: TRBJ2-2
D gene: -
V gene: TRBV27

CDR3 DNA: TGTGCCAGCTCACGAGAACAGGGGAGCTCCTATAATTCACCCCTCCACTTT
CDR3 protein: CASSREQGSSYNSPLHF
clone size: -
J gene: TRBJ1-6
D gene: TRBD1
V gene: TRBV18

CDR3 DNA: TGCGCCAGCAGCTCACCCGGGACTAGAAGCACCTACGAGCAGTACTTC
CDR3 protein: CASSSPGTRSTYEQYF
clone size: -
J gene: TRBJ2-7
D gene: TRBD2
V gene: TRBV5-1

CDR3 DNA: TGTGCCAGCAGCAACGAGGAAGAGACCCAGTACTTC
CDR3 protein: CASSNEEETQYF
clone size: many
J gene: TRBJ2-5
D gene: -
V gene: TRBV21-1

CDR3 DNA: TGTGCCAGCAGTTCCAGGGGCGCCACTGAAGCTTTCTTT
CDR3 protein: CASSSRGATEAFF
clone size: -
J gene: TRBJ1-1
D gene: -
V gene: TRBV6-5

CDR3 DNA: TGTGCCAGCAGTCGTGGAAACACCATATATTTT
CDR3 protein: CASSRGNTIYF
clone size: -
J gene: TRBJ1-3
D gene: -
V gene: TRBV28

CDR3 DNA: TGTGCCAGCAGAGCCCCTAATGAAAAACTGTTTTTT
CDR3 protein: CASRAPNEKLFF
clone size: -
J gene: TRBJ1-4
D gene: -
V gene: TRBV28

CDR3 DNA: TGTGCCAGCAGTGGAAATGGGGGGAGGCAGCCCCAGCATTTT
CDR3 protein: CASSGNGGRQPQHF
clone size: -
J gene: TRBJ1-5
D gene: -
V gene: TRBV2

CDR3 DNA: TGTGCCAGCAGCCTCGACAGCTCTGGGGCCAACGTCCTGACTTTC
CDR3 protein: CASSLDSSGANVLTF
clone size: -
J gene: TRBJ2-6
D gene: -
V gene: TRBV6-4

CDR3 DNA: TGTGCCAGCAGCCCTGACGCGGGCTCCTACAATGAGCAGTTCTTC
CDR3 protein: CASSPDAGSYNEQFF
clone size: once
J gene: TRBJ2-1
D gene: -
V gene: TRBV6-5

CDR3 DNA: TGCGCCAGCAGCTTGGGACGGAGCTCTGGAAACACCATATATTTT
CDR3 protein: CASSLGRSSGNTIYF
clone size: -
J gene: TRBJ1-3
D gene: -
V gene: TRBV5-1

CDR3 DNA: TGCGCCAGCAGTGAGTTGCGGGGCGGGACCCAGTACTTC
CDR3 protein: CASSELRGGTQYF
clone size: -
J gene: TRBJ2-5
D gene: -
V gene: TRBV10-1

CDR3 DNA: TGTGCCAGCAGTCCCTTAGCGGGAGTAAACAATGAGCAGTTCTTC
CDR3 protein: CASSPLAGVNNEQFF
clone size: once
J gene: TRBJ2-1
D gene: TRBD2
V gene: TRBV28

CDR3 DNA: TGCAGCGTTGGGGGCCAGTTCTTC
CDR3 protein: CSVGGQFF
clone size: once
J gene: TRBJ2-1
D gene: -
V gene: TRBV29-1